This TCR beta chain is drawn from a study of blood T cell repertoires in COVID-19. V was clipped by 7 bases and J by 2 bases, with 9 bases between them. This CDR3 is built from 12 residues. CDR1 and CDR2 (germline): SGHNT, YYREEE (reference sequence). The repertoire was sequenced with immunoSEQ multiplex PCR; TCRdb's copy has only in-frame clones and lacks some. The sample has roughly 10,000 clones, nearly 90% seen once. Specimen: peripheral blood. The origin of this receptor is a young man with active or convalescent COVID-19. The chain joins TRBV5-4 to TRBJ1-2; tentative D call: TRBD1 (5 bases). The DNA for the CDR3 is TGTGCCAGCCGGGGGGGAAACTATGGCTACACCTTC. It yields the protein CASRGGNYGYTF.